The 7 T cell receptor beta chains in this list originate from one sample, sequenced in a study of technical replicates of blood from a handful of donors. Clones were sequenced by immunoSEQ multiplex PCR, and TCRdb holds only the in-frame ones, with some missing. The sample includes some 87,000 clones, roughly 96% of them seen just once. The material sequenced was T cells isolated from PBMCs. These receptors all stem from a human donor in good health.

The chain links TRBV9 to TRBJ1-1; 7 nucleotides match TRBD1. Germline V gene data show CDR1 as SGDLS and CDR2 as YYNGEE. The CDR3 spans 15 residues. Trimming removed 5 bases from V and 0 bases from J; junction bases left unmatched: 7. CDR3 amino acids: CASRTGPSVNTEAFF. CDR3 bases: TGTGCCAGCAGGACAGGGCCCTCCGTGAACACTGAAGCTTTCTTT.

The V call is TRBV7-8, the J call TRBJ1-4; 9 positions match TRBD1. The CDR3 has 15 amino acids. The germline gives CDR1 SGHVS, CDR2 FQNEAQ. V lost 8 bases, J lost 7 bases, and 11 bases stayed unmatched. The CDR3 is CASGTPGQGGEKLFF. The CDR3 DNA reads as TGTGCCAGCGGAACTCCGGGACAGGGAGGTGAAAAACTGTTTTTT.

This sequence joins TRBV5-4 and TRBJ2-2; D might be TRBD2 (6 bases). CDR3 length: 14 amino acids. V shed 4 bases and J shed 5 bases, with 12 bases lying between them. Germline V gives CDR1 SGHNT, CDR2 YYREEE (reference sequence). This CDR3 is CASSPRLDTGELFF. CDR3 bases: TGTGCCAGCAGCCCCAGACTAGATACCGGGGAGCTGTTTTTT.

The chain links TRBV5-4 to TRBJ1-2; TRBD1 might be the D (6 bases). The germline V and J ends were trimmed by 2 bases and 4 bases, with 15 bases remaining between them. The CDR3 is 15 residues long. Germline CDR1 reads SGHNT; CDR2 reads YYREEE (reference sequence). The CDR3 bases are TGTGCCAGCAGCTTTGTAGGGGGACGGCTCTATGGCTACACCTTC. Translating it yields CASSFVGGRLYGYTF.

Here the CDR3 DNA reads TGTGCCAGCAGCTCCTTCGGGGAGGCGGCCAACGTCCTGACTTTC. Translating it yields CASSSFGEAANVLTF. The chain recombines TRBV6-5 with TRBJ2-6, with D possibly being TRBD2 (6 bases). Germline V gene sequence: CDR1 MNHEY, CDR2 SVGAGI. The V and J ends lost 6 bases and 6 bases respectively, with 15 bases between them. This CDR3 is 15 amino acids long.

The chain uses TRBV10-3 and TRBJ1-1; D ambiguous. This CDR3 spans 15 amino acids. Between the trimmed V and J ends, which lost 0 bases and 4 bases, there was a span of 12 bases. CDR1 and CDR2 from the germline V gene are ENHRY and SYGVKD. The CDR3 is CAISESNGSGTEAFF. For the CDR3, the DNA is TGTGCCATCAGTGAGTCGAACGGCTCAGGCACTGAAGCTTTCTTT.

J is TRBJ2-7 and V is TRBV7-2; 9 positions agree with TRBD2. Trimming took 5 bases from V and 0 from J; bases not matched to a gene: 2. This CDR3 spans 14 amino acids. CDR1 and CDR2 from the germline V gene are SGHTA and FQGNSA. CDR3 sequence reads: CASSPSGASYEQYF. In nucleotides, the CDR3 is TGTGCCAGCAGCCCTAGCGGGGCCTCCTACGAGCAGTACTTC.